The 18 T cell receptor beta chains given below trace back to one sample, sequenced in a study of Graves' ophthalmopathy and Graves' hyperthyroidism (dated by TCRdb to the late 2010s). The listed sequencing device is Illumina HiSeq 2000. For repertoire sequencing, TCR beta CDR3 regions were amplified from RNA transcripts. HTBI primers and the Qiagen OneStep RT-PCR kit were used in a first-round RT-PCR, which was followed by a second-round multiplex PCR, size selection and purification. The public reads were reanalyzed by TCRdb: fastp trimming at Q25, MiXCR alignment, in-frame beta chains only. Each entry merges the rows of one CDR3 protein and shows their most common DNA and genes. Recorded for this sample are fewer than 400,000 distinct CDR3 sequences; about 18% of them occurred a single time. In total, the top ten clones hold roughly 1.6% of the sample. Sample: peripheral blood. Receptor source: a woman between 18 and 29 years old with Graves' ophthalmopathy. Donor details come from another sample of the same person, matched by shared clones.

This clonotype was observed at least ten times. The chain combines TRBV27 with TRBJ1-5; D gene ambiguous. V was clipped by 4 bases and J by 4 bases, with 5 bases between them. Germline V gene lookup returns CDR1 MNHEY and CDR2 SMNVEV (reference sequence). The CDR3 is 12 amino acids. Here the CDR3 DNA reads TGTGCCAGCAGTTCTACTAATCAGCCCCAGCATTTT. This encodes CASSSTNQPQHF.

The table lists this clonotype with many counts. This rearrangement joins TRBV10-2 to TRBJ2-5, with 8 bases aligning to TRBD2. Trimming took 4 bases from V and 2 from J; bases not matched to a gene: 6. CDR3 size: 15 residues. Germline V gene lookup returns CDR1 WSHSY and CDR2 SAAADI. CDR3 loop: CASSALTSAQETQYF. The CDR3 bases are TGCGCCAGCAGTGCCCTGACTAGCGCACAAGAGACCCAGTACTTC.

The chain uses TRBV7-2 and TRBJ1-5; TRBD1 is a possible D gene (5 bases). Germline-derived CDR1 and CDR2 are SGHTA and FQGNSA. The CDR3 is 16 residues long. V was cut by 0 bases and J by 7 bases, with 16 bases left in between. The CDR3 spells CASSLAPRGYLQPQHF. For the CDR3, the DNA is TGTGCCAGCAGCTTAGCGCCACGGGGGTATCTACAGCCCCAGCATTTT.

The V gene is TRBV20-1, the J gene TRBJ2-7; perhaps D is TRBD1 or TRBD2 (6 bases each). V lost 5 bases, J lost 2 bases, and 16 bases lay in between. This CDR3 has 14 amino acids. The germline CDR1 and CDR2 sequences are DFQATT and SNEGSKA (reference sequence). The CDR3 coding sequence is TGCAGTGCTCCGGCCGGGGGCTACACCTACGAGCAGTACTTC. It translates to CSAPAGGYTYEQYF.

Remarks on this clonotype: Mismatch with germline at one junction end may stem from a read error. This chain joins TRBV7-2 and TRBJ2-7; D may be TRBD2 (5 bases). Germline lookup yields CDR1 SGHTA and CDR2 FQGNSA. This CDR3 has 13 residues. For the CDR3, the DNA is TGTGCCAGCAGCTTAGAGTTGGGCCAGCGGACGCACTTC. Amino acid sequence: CASSLELGQRTHF.

The sample holds many counts of this clonotype. V is TRBV12-3 or TRBV12-4 and J is TRBJ1-5, with 10 bases that match TRBD1. The CDR3 has 14 residues. Trimming removed 4 bases from V and 8 bases from J; junction bases left unmatched: 5. As DNA, the CDR3 is TGTGCCAGCAGTTACGACAGGGGGCAGGAGCCCCAGCATTTT. Translation: CASSYDRGQEPQHF.

This clonotype was picked up many times. The DNA for the CDR3 is TGCGCCAGCAGCCAAGATCAGCAGAGAACCTACGAGCAGTACTTC. Residues: CASSQDQQRTYEQYF. The genes are TRBV4-1 and TRBJ2-7; D remains unclear. Germline CDR1 MGHRA, CDR2 YSYEKL. CDR3 length: 15 residues. Trimming pared 0 bases from V and 2 bases from J, leaving 11 bases between.

This clonotype came up a few times. This chain uses TRBV12-3 or TRBV12-4 with TRBJ1-1; 9 bases are a match to TRBD1. V shed 3 bases, J shed 7 bases, and the junction held 3 bases outside the gene matches. This CDR3 contains 13 residues. DNA for the CDR3: TGTGCCAGCAGTTTTACAGGGGGCTATGAAGCTTTCTTT. It is translated as CASSFTGGYEAFF.

Ten or more counts support this clonotype. The chain is built from TRBV19 and TRBJ1-5; D ambiguous. Germline V gene data show CDR1 as LNHDA and CDR2 as SQIVND (reference sequence). Trimming took 5 bases from V and 7 from J, leaving 15 bases between them. There are 14 residues in the CDR3. The CDR3 sequence is CASSAIGVVQPQHF. Here the CDR3 DNA reads TGTGCCAGTAGTGCCATCGGGGTAGTACAGCCCCAGCATTTT.

This clonotype came up many times. The chain carries TRBV6-5 and TRBJ1-1; maybe TRBD1 (5 bases). CDR3 length: 16 residues. Trimming left V 2 bases short and J 4 bases short, with 17 bases between. Germline V CDR1 and CDR2: MNHEY, SVGAGI. The CDR3, as DNA: TGTGCCAGCAGTTACCGTCAGGGAGGGGATGTCACTGAAGCTTTCTTT. Its protein product is CASSYRQGGDVTEAFF.

The rearrangement joins TRBV7-2 to TRBJ1-5, with D possibly matching TRBD1 (5 bases). CDR1 is SGHTA and CDR2 is FQGNSA in the germline V gene. V was clipped by 5 bases and J by 6 bases, with 14 bases between them. The CDR3 totals 14 residues. CDR3 nucleotides: TGTGCCAGCAGCCCCGGTCTGGGGCTTCAGCCCCAGCATTTT. Protein: CASSPGLGLQPQHF.

This clonotype showed up many times. The rearrangement links TRBV4-1 to TRBJ2-7; 8 bases align to TRBD2. After removal of 4 bases from V and 1 base from J, the junction contained 3 bases not matched to a gene. This CDR3 has 14 residues. Germline CDR1 is MGHRA and CDR2 is YSYEKL. CDR3 in DNA: TGCGCCAGCAGCCTGGGACTAGAATCCTACGAGCAGTACTTC. It translates to CASSLGLESYEQYF.

This clonotype came up many times. The genes are TRBV4-1 and TRBJ1-2; 7 nucleotides line up with TRBD1. The length of the CDR3 is 15 residues. Per germline, CDR1 MGHRA and CDR2 YSYEKL. The junction had 4 bases not matched to a gene; V was cut back by 1 base and J by 2 bases. DNA of the CDR3: TGCGCCAGCAGCCAAGCTGACAGGGCAAACTATGGCTACACCTTC. Protein product: CASSQADRANYGYTF.

This clonotype has ten or more counts. This sequence joins TRBV6-2 or TRBV6-3 and TRBJ1-1; D is perhaps TRBD1 (5 bases). This CDR3 is built from 14 residues. V was shortened by 0 bases and J by 2 bases, with 7 bases between the two germline ends. Germline V gene lookup returns CDR1 MNHEY and CDR2 SVGEGT. The CDR3 is CASSYSGDNTEAFF. CDR3 bases: TGTGCCAGCAGTTACTCCGGGGACAACACTGAAGCTTTCTTT.

V and J are TRBV5-1 and TRBJ2-5; D is possibly TRBD1 (6 bases). V dropped 5 bases and J dropped 5 bases, with 10 bases sitting between them. Germline V gene lookup returns CDR1 SGHRS and CDR2 YFSETQ. The CDR3 length is 12 residues. In nucleotides, the CDR3 is TGCGCCAGCAGAGGGACAACCGAGACCCAGTACTTC. It encodes CASRGTTETQYF. Full variable domain (remainder filled in from reference TRBV5-1 and TRBJ2-5): KAGVTQTPRYLIKTRGQQVTLSCSPISGHRSVSWYQQTPGQGLQFLFEYFSETQRNKGNFPGRFSGRQFSNSRSEMNVSTLELGDSALYLCASRGTTETQYFGPGTRLLVL.

This clonotype was picked up many times. V and J are TRBV7-3 and TRBJ1-5; maybe TRBD1 (6 bases). Looked up from germline, CDR1 is SGHTA and CDR2 is FQGTGA. This CDR3 is 15 amino acids long. V lost 4 bases and J 7 bases, leaving 17 bases between the germline ends. The CDR3 loop is CASSSQTGFSQPQHF. The DNA of the CDR3 is TGTGCCAGCAGCTCCCAAACAGGGTTTTCGCAGCCCCAGCATTTT.

This clonotype was detected ten times or more. This chain joins TRBV12-3 or TRBV12-4 and TRBJ2-7; the D gene is possibly TRBD2 (6 bases). V lost 5 bases to trimming and J lost 9 bases, with 14 bases between them. The CDR3 has 12 amino acids. The CDR3 reads CASSLLVGGQYF. Here the CDR3 DNA reads TGTGCCAGCAGTCTGCTGGTCGGGGGGCAGTACTTC.

Ten or more counts support this clonotype. An end of the junction does not agree with germline; a read error may underlie this. The V call is TRBV27, the J call TRBJ1-1, with 8 bases that match TRBD1. The CDR3 loop spans 16 amino acids. The germline V gene has CDR1 MNHEY and CDR2 SMNVEV (reference sequence). Written as DNA, the CDR3 is TGTGCCAACAGTTCCCTCGGGACAGGACGCCATATGAGGGCTTTCTTT. It translates to CANSSLGTGRHMRAFF.